This T cell receptor (beta chain) stems from a study of Graves' ophthalmopathy and Graves' hyperthyroidism. The wider study: The blood sample was drawn at first diagnosis and before any treatment.

This clonotype has ten or more counts. No antigen is known for it. Findings and caveats of the study: Blood also contained most of the expanded thyroid clonotypes above 0.001 frequency.

Amplified material comprised TCR beta CDR3 regions derived from RNA transcripts. HTBI primers were used in a first-round RT-PCR, which preceded a second-round multiplex PCR. Using its own MiXCR run on the multiplex PCR reads, TCRdb lists one record per CDR3 protein. This table has 300,000 to 350,000 distinct CDR3 sequences, roughly a sixth appearing once. The CDR3 runs to 14 residues. CDR1 is LNHNV and CDR2 is YYDKDF in the germline V gene (reference sequence). The ends were cut back, 2 bases at V and 4 bases at J, with 11 bases in the middle. Moderate-to-severe activity, CAS ≥3, NOSPECS ≥4 and duration under 3 months were recorded for donors with ophthalmopathy. Patients were diagnosed from clinical symptoms, serum thyroxine, TRAb, thyroid ultrasound and orbital computed tomography.

The specimen was peripheral blood. The V gene is TRBV15, the J gene TRBJ1-2; D is ambiguous. This TCR came from an adult man with Graves' ophthalmopathy. In DNA, the CDR3 is TGTGCCACCAGCAGACCTACCGGGCCCTATGGCTACACCTTC. The encoded protein is CATSRPTGPYGYTF.